This T cell receptor beta chain was observed in a study of blood T cell repertoires in COVID-19. Only a few counts were recorded for this clone. There are 15 residues in the CDR3. Germline-derived CDR1 and CDR2 are LGHDT and YNNKEL (reference sequence). Between the trimmed V and J ends, which lost 1 base and 6 bases, there was a span of 10 bases. Per the original methods: Estimates of nucleated cell counts were drawn from the amplification of reference gene primers. Libraries were prepared by immunoSEQ multiplex PCR; TCRdb keeps only in-frame clonotypes and omits some of them. That table supplies the V and J calls and clone size; D and trimming were determined from the DNA. The table has around 450,000 clones, about 90% seen once.

Sequenced sample: PBMCs or T cells enriched from blood (not recorded which). This clonotype was obtained from a woman younger than 30 with acute COVID-19. J is TRBJ1-6 and V is TRBV3-1 (or the pseudogene TRBV3-2); D not resolved. CDR3: CASSQGSGSNSPLHF. The DNA of the CDR3 is TGTGCCAGCAGCCAAGGGTCGGGTTCTAATTCACCCCTCCACTTT.